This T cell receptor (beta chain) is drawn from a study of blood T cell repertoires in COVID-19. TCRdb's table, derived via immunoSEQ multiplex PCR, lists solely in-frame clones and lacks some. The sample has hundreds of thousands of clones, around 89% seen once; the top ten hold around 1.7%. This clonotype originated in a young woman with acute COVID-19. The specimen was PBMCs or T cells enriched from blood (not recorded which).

The CDR3 DNA sequence: TGTGCCAGCGGGACTAGCGGGAGTGGACTGGTCTACGAGCAGTACTTC. Its translation is CASGTSGSGLVYEQYF. V is TRBV11-3 and J is TRBJ2-7; TRBD2 aligns across 14 bases. The V gene end was trimmed by 8 bases and the J gene end by 3 bases; junction bases not matched to a gene: 9. This CDR3 is 16 amino acids long. CDR1 is SGHNT and CDR2 is YENEEA in the germline V gene.